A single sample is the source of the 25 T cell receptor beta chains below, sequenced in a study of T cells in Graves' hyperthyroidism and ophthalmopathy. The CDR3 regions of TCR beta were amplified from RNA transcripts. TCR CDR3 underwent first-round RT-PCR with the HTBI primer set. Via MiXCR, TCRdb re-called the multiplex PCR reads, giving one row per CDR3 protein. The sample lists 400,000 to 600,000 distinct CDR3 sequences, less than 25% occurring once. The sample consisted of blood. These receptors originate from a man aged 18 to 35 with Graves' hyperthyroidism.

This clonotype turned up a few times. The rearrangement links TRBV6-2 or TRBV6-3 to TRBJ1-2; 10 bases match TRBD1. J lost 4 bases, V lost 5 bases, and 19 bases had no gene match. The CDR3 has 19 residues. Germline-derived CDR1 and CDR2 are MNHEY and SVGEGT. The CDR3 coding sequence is TGTGCCAGCAGTCGTACCGTCCGGGACAGGGGCAGAGGGGCCTATGGCTACACCTTC. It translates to CASSRTVRDRGRGAYGYTF.

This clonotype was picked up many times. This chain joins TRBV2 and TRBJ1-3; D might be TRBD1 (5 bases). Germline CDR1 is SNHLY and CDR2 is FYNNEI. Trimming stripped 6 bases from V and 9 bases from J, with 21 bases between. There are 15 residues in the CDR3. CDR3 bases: TGTGCCAGCAGCTTCCCTGGGACCACGGGCCCCACCATATATTTT. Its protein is CASSFPGTTGPTIYF.

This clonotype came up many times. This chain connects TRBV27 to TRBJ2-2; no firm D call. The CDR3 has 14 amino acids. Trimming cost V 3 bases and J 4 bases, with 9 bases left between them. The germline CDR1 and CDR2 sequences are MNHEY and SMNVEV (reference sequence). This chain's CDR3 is CASSFRWATGELFF. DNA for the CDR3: TGTGCCAGCAGTTTTAGATGGGCCACCGGGGAGCTGTTTTTT.

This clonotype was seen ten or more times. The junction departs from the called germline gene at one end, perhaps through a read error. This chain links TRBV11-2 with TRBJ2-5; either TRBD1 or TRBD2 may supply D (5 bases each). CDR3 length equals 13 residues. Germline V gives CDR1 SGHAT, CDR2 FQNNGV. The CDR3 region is CASSVEGRQTQYF. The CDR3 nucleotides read TGTGCCAGCAGCGTAGAGGGGCGGCAGACCCAGTACTTC.

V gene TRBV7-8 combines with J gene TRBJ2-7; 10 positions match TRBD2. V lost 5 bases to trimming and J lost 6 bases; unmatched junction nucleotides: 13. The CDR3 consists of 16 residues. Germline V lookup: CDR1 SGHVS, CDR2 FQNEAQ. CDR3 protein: CASSPIAGGRLGEQYF. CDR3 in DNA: TGTGCCAGCAGCCCTATAGCGGGGGGCCGCCTGGGCGAGCAGTACTTC. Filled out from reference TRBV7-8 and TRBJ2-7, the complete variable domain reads GAGVSQSPRYKVAKRGQDVALRCDPISGHVSLFWYQQALGQGPEFLTYFQNEAQLDKSGLPSDRFFAERPEGSVSTLKIQRTQQEDSAVYLCASSPIAGGRLGEQYFGPGTRLTVT.

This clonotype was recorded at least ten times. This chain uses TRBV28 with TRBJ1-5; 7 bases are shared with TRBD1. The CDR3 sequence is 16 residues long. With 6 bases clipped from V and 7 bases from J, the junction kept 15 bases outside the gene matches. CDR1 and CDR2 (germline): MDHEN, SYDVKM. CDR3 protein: CASSRYTGEVRQPQHF. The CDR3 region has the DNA TGTGCCAGCAGCCGATATACAGGGGAGGTAAGACAGCCCCAGCATTTT. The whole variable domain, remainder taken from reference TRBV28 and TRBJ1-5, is DVKVTQSSRYLVKRTGEKVFLECVQDMDHENMFWYRQDPGLGLRLIYFSYDVKMKEKGDIPEGYSVSREKKERFSLILESASTNQTSMYLCASSRYTGEVRQPQHFGDGTRLSIL.

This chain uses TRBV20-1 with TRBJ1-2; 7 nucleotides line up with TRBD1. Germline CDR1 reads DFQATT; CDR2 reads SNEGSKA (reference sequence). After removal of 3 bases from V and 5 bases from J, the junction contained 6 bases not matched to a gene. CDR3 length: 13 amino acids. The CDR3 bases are TGCAGTGCTAGCCTGGGGACAGTATATGGCTACACCTTC. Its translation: CSASLGTVYGYTF.

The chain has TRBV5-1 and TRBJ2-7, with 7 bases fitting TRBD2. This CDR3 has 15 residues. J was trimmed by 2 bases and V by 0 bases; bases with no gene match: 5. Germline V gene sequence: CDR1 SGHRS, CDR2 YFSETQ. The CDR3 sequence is CASSLASSGTYEQYF. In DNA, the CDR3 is TGCGCCAGCAGCTTGGCGTCTAGCGGAACCTACGAGCAGTACTTC.

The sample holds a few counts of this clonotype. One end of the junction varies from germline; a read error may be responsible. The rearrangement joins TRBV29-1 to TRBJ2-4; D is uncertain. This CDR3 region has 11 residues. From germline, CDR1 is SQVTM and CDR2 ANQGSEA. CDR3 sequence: CSVVSKNIKYF. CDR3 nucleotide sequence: TGCAGCGTTGTGAGCAAAAACATTAAGTACTTC.

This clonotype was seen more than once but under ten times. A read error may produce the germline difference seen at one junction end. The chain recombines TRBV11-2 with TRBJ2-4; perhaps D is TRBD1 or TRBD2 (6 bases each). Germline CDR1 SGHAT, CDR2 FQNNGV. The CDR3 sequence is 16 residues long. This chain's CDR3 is CASSLRGALAKNIKYF. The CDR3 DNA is TGTGCCAGCAGCTTAAGGGGGGCACTAGCCAAAAACATTAAGTACTTC.

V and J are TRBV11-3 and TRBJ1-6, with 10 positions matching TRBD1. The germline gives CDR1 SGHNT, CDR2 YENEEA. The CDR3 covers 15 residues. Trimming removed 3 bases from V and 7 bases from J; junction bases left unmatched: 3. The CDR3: CASSFPGQGNSPLHF. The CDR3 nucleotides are TGTGCCAGCAGCTTCCCGGGACAGGGGAATTCACCCCTCCACTTT.

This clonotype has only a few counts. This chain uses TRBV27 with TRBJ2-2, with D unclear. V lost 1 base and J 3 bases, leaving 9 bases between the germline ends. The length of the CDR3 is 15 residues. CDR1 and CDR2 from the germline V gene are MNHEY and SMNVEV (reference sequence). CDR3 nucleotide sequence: TGTGCCAGCAGTTTATTCAGGCCGGACACCGGGGAGCTGTTTTTT. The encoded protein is CASSLFRPDTGELFF.

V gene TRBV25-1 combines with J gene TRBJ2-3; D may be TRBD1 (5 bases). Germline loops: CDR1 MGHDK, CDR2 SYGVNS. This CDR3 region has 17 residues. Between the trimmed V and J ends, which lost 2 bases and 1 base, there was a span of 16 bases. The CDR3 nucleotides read TGTGCCAGCAGTGAAGCTCTCAGGGCGGATCGCACAGATACGCAGTATTTT. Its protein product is CASSEALRADRTDTQYF.

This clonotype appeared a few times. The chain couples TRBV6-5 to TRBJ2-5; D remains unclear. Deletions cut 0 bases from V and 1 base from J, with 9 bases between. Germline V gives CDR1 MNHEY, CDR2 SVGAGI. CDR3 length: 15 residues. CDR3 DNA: TGTGCCAGCAGTTACTCGATTCAGTTCCAAGAGACCCAGTACTTC. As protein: CASSYSIQFQETQYF.

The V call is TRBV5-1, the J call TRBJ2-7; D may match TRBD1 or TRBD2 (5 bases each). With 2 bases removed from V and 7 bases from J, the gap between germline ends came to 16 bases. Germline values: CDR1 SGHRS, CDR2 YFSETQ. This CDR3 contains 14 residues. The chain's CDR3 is CASSFGGNPLEQYF. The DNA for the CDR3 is TGCGCCAGCAGCTTTGGGGGTAACCCGTTGGAGCAGTACTTC. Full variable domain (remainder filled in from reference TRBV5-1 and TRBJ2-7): KAGVTQTPRYLIKTRGQQVTLSCSPISGHRSVSWYQQTPGQGLQFLFEYFSETQRNKGNFPGRFSGRQFSNSRSEMNVSTLELGDSALYLCASSFGGNPLEQYFGPGTRLTVT.

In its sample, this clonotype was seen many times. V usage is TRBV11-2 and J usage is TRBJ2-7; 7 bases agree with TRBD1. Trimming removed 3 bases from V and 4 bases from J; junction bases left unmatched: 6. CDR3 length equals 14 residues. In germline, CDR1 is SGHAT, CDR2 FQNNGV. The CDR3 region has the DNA TGTGCCAGCAGCTTGGATCCACAGGGGTACGAGCAGTACTTC. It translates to CASSLDPQGYEQYF.

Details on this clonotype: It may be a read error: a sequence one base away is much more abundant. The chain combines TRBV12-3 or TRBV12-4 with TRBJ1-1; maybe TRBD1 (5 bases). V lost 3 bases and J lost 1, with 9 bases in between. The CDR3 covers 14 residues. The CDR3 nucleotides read TGTGCCAGCAGTTTTAGGGACGGGAACACTGAAGCTTTCTTT. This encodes CASSFRDGNTEAFF.

CDR3 sequence (DNA): TGTGCCAGCCTAAGGGAGGGCGGTACCTACGAGCAGTACTTC. It translates to CASLREGGTYEQYF. V is TRBV6-1 and J is TRBJ2-7; 7 nucleotides line up with TRBD2. Looked up from germline, CDR1 is MNHNS and CDR2 is SASEGT. Germline trimming cut 8 bases from V and 2 bases from J; bases unmatched to any gene: 9. The CDR3 contains 14 residues.

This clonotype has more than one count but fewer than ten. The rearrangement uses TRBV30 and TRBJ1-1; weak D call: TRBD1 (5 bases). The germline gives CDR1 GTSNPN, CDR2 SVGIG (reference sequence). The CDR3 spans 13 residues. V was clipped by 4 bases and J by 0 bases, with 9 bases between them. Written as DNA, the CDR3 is TGTGCCTGGACGTGGGGGATGAACACTGAAGCTTTCTTT. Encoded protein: CAWTWGMNTEAFF.

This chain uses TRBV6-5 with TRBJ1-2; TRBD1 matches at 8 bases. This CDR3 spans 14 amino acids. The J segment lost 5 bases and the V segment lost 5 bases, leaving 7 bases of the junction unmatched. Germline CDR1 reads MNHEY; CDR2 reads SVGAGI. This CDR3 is CASSNPTGEYGYTF. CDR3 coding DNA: TGTGCCAGCAGTAACCCGACAGGGGAGTATGGCTACACCTTC.

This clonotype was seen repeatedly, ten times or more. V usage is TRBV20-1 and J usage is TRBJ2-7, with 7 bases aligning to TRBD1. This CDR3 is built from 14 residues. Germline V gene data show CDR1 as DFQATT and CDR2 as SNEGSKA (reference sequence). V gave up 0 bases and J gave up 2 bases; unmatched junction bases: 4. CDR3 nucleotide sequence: TGCAGTGCTAGAGACAGGGGGAAGGCCTACGAGCAGTACTTC. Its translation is CSARDRGKAYEQYF.

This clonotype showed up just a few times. The CDR3 DNA reads TGTGCCAGCAGTGTGGGCAGTTCAAACACCATATATTTT. Encoded protein: CASSVGSSNTIYF. This chain uses TRBV9 with TRBJ1-3; D remains unclear. Trimming took 5 bases from V and 6 from J, leaving 12 bases between them. This CDR3 has 13 amino acids. CDR1 and CDR2 from the germline V gene are SGDLS and YYNGEE. The complete variable domain, with remaining parts taken from reference TRBV9 and TRBJ1-3, reads DSGVTQTPKHLITATGQRVTLRCSPRSGDLSVYWYQQSLDQGLQFLIQYYNGEERAKGNILERFSAQQFPDLHSELNLSSLELGDSALYFCASSVGSSNTIYFGEGSWLTVV.

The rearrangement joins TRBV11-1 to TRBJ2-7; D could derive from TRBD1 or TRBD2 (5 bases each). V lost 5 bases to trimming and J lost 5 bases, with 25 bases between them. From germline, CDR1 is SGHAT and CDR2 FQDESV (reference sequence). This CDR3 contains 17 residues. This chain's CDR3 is CASSPPRRDPGGDEQYF. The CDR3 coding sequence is TGTGCCAGCAGCCCACCAAGACGGGACCCGGGCGGCGACGAGCAGTACTTC.

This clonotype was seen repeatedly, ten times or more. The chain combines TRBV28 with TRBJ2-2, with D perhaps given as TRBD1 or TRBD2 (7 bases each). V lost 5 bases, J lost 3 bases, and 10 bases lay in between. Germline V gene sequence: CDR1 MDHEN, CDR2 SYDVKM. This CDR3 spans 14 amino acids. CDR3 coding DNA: TGTGCCAGCAGTCAGGGGGGGTACACCGGGGAGCTGTTTTTT. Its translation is CASSQGGYTGELFF.

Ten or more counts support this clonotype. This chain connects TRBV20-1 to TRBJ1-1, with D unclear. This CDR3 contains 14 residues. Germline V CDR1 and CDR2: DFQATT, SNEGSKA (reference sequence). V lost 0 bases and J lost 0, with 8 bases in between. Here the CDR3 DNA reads TGCAGTGCTAGAGATCGGAGGATGAACACTGAAGCTTTCTTT. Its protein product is CSARDRRMNTEAFF.